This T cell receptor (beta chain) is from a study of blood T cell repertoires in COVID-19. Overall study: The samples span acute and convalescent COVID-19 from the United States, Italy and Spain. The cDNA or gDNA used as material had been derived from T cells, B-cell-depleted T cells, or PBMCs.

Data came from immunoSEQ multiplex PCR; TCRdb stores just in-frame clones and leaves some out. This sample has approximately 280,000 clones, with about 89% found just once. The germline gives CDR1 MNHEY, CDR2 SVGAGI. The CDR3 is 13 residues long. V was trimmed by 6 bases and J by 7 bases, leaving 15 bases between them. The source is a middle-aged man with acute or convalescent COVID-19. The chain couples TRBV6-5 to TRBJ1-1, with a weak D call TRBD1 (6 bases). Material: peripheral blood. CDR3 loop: CASSGWGTNEAFF. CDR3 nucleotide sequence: TGTGCCAGCAGCGGGTGGGGGACAAATGAAGCTTTCTTT.